The next 11 T cell receptor beta chains were all read from a single sample in a study of Ad26.COV2.S vaccination and SARS-CoV-2 variants. Sequencing used immunoSEQ multiplex PCR; TCRdb keeps in-frame clones, though not all of them. This table holds approximately 410,000 clones, around 92% found once. The treatment: roughly 20 received Ad26.COV2.S at low or high dose, single or two shots; a few received placebo; per-sample allocation not given. Day 63 following the first vaccine or placebo injection was when the samples were taken. This specimen consisted of peripheral blood, obtained in a trial of Ad26.COV2.S vaccine versus placebo. These receptors originate from a person aged 18 to 65 who received the Ad26.COV2.S COVID-19 vaccine or a placebo.

The V gene is TRBV7-9, the J gene TRBJ1-2; D gene unclear. Per germline, CDR1 SEHNR and CDR2 FQNEAQ (reference sequence). The CDR3 contains 15 residues. With 4 bases removed from V and 8 bases from J, the gap between germline ends came to 20 bases. Written as DNA, the CDR3 is TGTGCCAGCAGCTCCCCAGGAAAACTCGCAGGAGGCTACACCTTC. This encodes CASSSPGKLAGGYTF.

The table lists this clone with a count of one. The chain joins TRBV20-1 to TRBJ2-1; 8 nucleotides agree with TRBD2. V lost 3 bases to trimming and J lost 10 bases; unmatched junction nucleotides: 11. Germline CDR1 and CDR2: DFQATT and SNEGSKA (reference sequence). The CDR3 length is 14 residues. The DNA for the CDR3 is TGCAGTGCTAGTCCAGCGGGGGTCAGAGACGAGCAGTTCTTC. As protein: CSASPAGVRDEQFF.

The chain recombines TRBV6-5 with TRBJ1-1; TRBD1 is a possible D gene (5 bases). With 5 bases removed from V and 7 bases from J, the gap between germline ends came to 20 bases. Germline V gene data show CDR1 as MNHEY and CDR2 as SVGAGI. The CDR3 is 15 residues long. CDR3 DNA sequence: TGTGCCAGCAGTCCAGCCCCGGGACTAGTGGGTGAAGCTTTCTTT. Its translation: CASSPAPGLVGEAFF.

CDR3 bases: TGTGCCAGCAGCCCCACAACCGGTTGGGCCCCAGGATACTTC. Translating it yields CASSPTTGWAPGYF. This rearrangement joins TRBV11-2 to TRBJ2-7; D ambiguous. This CDR3 has 14 amino acids. Germline assignment: CDR1 SGHAT and CDR2 FQNNGV. V was trimmed by 5 bases and J by 13 bases, leaving 24 bases between them. The full variable domain, its missing parts supplied by reference TRBV11-2 and TRBJ2-7, is EAGVAQSPRYKIIEKRQSVAFWCNPISGHATLYWYQQILGQGPKLLIQFQNNGVVDDSQLPKDRFSAERLKGVDSTLKIQPAKLEDSAVYLCASSPTTGWAPGYFGPGTRLTVT.

The chain links TRBV7-8 to TRBJ2-3, with D unclear. The germline V gene encodes CDR1 SGHVS and CDR2 FQNEAQ. The CDR3 runs 14 residues. Trimming removed 5 bases from V and 0 bases from J, with 9 bases in between. As DNA, the CDR3 is TGTGCCAGCAGCGCACAGAAAAGCACAGATACGCAGTATTTT. Amino acids: CASSAQKSTDTQYF.

The chain links TRBV12-5 to TRBJ2-5, with TRBD2 as a possible D gene (6 bases). CDR3 length: 13 amino acids. Germline loops: CDR1 LGHNT, CDR2 FRNRAP. Deletions cut 3 bases from V and 5 bases from J, with 10 bases between. CDR3 in amino acids: CASGLSGRETQYF. The CDR3 bases are TGTGCTAGTGGTTTAAGCGGGCGGGAGACCCAGTACTTC.

The rearrangement uses TRBV4-3 and TRBJ1-5; D possibly corresponds to TRBD1 (5 bases). CDR1 is LGHNA and CDR2 is YSLEER in the germline V gene. Deletions cut 0 bases from V and 1 base from J, with 10 bases between. CDR3 size: 16 residues. CDR3 nucleotides: TGCGCCAGCAGCCAAGATTGGGGGAACAGCAATCAGCCCCAGCATTTT. This gives the protein CASSQDWGNSNQPQHF.

Regarding this clone: This same CDR3 is encoded by further DNA sequences in the sample. This chain uses TRBV9 with TRBJ2-1; D not certain. With 0 bases removed from V and 7 bases from J, the gap between germline ends came to 2 bases. From germline, CDR1 is SGDLS and CDR2 YYNGEE. The CDR3 has 11 amino acids. CDR3 region: CASSVDNEQFF. CDR3 coding DNA: TGTGCCAGCAGCGTAGATAATGAGCAGTTCTTC.

The CDR3 region is CASSESTDYGYTF. CDR3 DNA sequence: TGTGCCAGCAGTGAATCGACGGACTATGGCTACACCTTC. The J gene is TRBJ1-2, the V gene TRBV6-1; D gene ambiguous. Trimming pared 2 bases from V and 3 bases from J, leaving 7 bases between. The CDR3 length is 13 residues. CDR1 MNHNS and CDR2 SASEGT come from the germline V gene.

This chain connects TRBV6-2 or TRBV6-3 to TRBJ2-7; D might be TRBD1 (6 bases). Trimming stripped 2 bases from V and 1 base from J, with 12 bases between. CDR1 is MNHEY, CDR2 SVGEGT, per germline. The CDR3 is 15 amino acids. CDR3 region: CASSYPGASSYEQYF. The CDR3 region has the DNA TGTGCCAGCAGTTACCCAGGGGCGTCATCCTACGAGCAGTACTTC.

V gene TRBV15 combines with J gene TRBJ1-2; D gene unclear. V was pared by 0 bases and J by 4 bases, with 18 bases between. Looked up from germline, CDR1 is LNHNV and CDR2 is YYDKDF (reference sequence). CDR3 length: 17 residues. DNA for the CDR3: TGTGCCACCAGCAGAGATGGTAGCGGTTTAGACTTCTATGGCTACACCTTC. Translating it yields CATSRDGSGLDFYGYTF.